Each of the 3 T cell receptor beta chains below was sequenced from the same sample in a study of blood T cells in healthy people across ages. A second PCR, run for about 6 to 11 cycles, used a sample-barcoded 5' primer plus a J-beta primer mix. TCRdb ran MiXCR on the 5' RACE reads and lists one entry per CDR3 protein. This sample has about 770,000 distinct CDR3 sequences, with under 45% found just once. The sample taken for sequencing was blood. The receptors originated from a man aged 60 to 75 in good health.

The V and J genes are TRBV12-5 and TRBJ1-1; perhaps TRBD1 as D (6 bases). The V and J ends lost 7 bases and 4 bases respectively, with 16 bases between them. The length of the CDR3 is 14 residues. Germline V gene data show CDR1 as LGHNT and CDR2 as FRNRAP. CDR3 coding DNA: TGTGCTAGTGCCCTGGGGGCGCTGGGCACTGAAGCTTTCTTT. Encoded protein: CASALGALGTEAFF.

This clonotype was detected once. This chain connects TRBV7-9 to TRBJ1-2; D remains unclear. The germline V and J ends were trimmed by 3 bases and 2 bases, with 10 bases remaining between them. The CDR3 is 14 amino acids. Germline CDR1 SEHNR, CDR2 FQNEAQ (reference sequence). CDR3 sequence reads: CASSLLGNNYGYTF. The CDR3 bases are TGTGCCAGCAGCTTGCTGGGAAACAACTATGGCTACACCTTC.

This clonotype was seen a handful of times. V and J are TRBV5-6 and TRBJ2-5; no definite D call. Germline V gene sequence: CDR1 SGHDT, CDR2 YYEEEE. The CDR3 consists of 14 residues. The germline V and J ends were trimmed by 0 bases and 2 bases, with 8 bases remaining between them. CDR3: CASSLDPNQETQYF. The CDR3 coding sequence is TGTGCCAGCAGCTTGGATCCTAATCAAGAGACCCAGTACTTC.